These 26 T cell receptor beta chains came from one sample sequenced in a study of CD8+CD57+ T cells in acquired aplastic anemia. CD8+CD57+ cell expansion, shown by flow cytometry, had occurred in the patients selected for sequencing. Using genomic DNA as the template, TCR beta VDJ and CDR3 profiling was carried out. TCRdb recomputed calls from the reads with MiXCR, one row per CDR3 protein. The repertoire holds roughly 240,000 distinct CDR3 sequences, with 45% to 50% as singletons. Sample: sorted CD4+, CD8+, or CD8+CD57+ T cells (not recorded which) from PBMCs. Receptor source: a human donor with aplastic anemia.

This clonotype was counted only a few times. In DNA, the CDR3 is TGTGCCAGCAGTTACTACCTCTCCTACAATGAGCAGTTCTTC. This translates into CASSYYLSYNEQFF. The chain employs TRBV6-2 or TRBV6-3 and TRBJ2-1; D is ambiguous. CDR3 length: 14 amino acids. The V gene lost 1 base and the J gene lost 0 bases, with 4 bases spanning the gap. CDR1 and CDR2 (germline): MNHEY, SVGEGT.

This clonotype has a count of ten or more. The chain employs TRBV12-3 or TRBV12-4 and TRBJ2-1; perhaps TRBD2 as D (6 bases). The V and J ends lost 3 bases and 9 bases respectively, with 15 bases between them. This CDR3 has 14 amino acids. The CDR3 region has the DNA TGTGCCAGCAGTTTGGAGGGCAGCGGGTTTGAGCAGTTCTTC. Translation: CASSLEGSGFEQFF.

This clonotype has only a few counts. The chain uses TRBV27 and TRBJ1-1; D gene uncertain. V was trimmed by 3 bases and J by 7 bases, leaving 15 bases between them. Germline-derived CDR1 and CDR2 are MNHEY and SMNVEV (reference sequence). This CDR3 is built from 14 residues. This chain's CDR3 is CASSFRSEMFEAFF. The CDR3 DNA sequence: TGTGCCAGCAGTTTTAGGAGTGAAATGTTTGAAGCTTTCTTT.

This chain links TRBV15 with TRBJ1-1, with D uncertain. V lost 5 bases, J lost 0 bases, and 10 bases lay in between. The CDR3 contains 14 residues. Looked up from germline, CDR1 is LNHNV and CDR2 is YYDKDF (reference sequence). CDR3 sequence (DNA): TGTGCCACCAGCCGCACTAGGATGAACACTGAAGCTTTCTTT. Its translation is CATSRTRMNTEAFF.

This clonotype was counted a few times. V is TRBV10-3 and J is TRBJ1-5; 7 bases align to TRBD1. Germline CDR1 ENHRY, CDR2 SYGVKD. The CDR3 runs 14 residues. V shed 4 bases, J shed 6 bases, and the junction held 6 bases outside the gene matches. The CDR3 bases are TGTGCCATCAGTGCCGACAGGGTTGGTCAGCCCCAGCATTTT. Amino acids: CAISADRVGQPQHF.

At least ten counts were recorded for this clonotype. In DNA form, the CDR3 reads TGTGCCAGTAGTATCGGATCTAGCGGAATGTACAATGAGCAGTTCTTC. Amino acids: CASSIGSSGMYNEQFF. The rearrangement uses TRBV19 and TRBJ2-1, with 7 bases identical to TRBD2. The J segment lost 4 bases and the V segment lost 3 bases, leaving 9 bases of the junction unmatched. The length of the CDR3 is 16 residues. The germline V gene encodes CDR1 LNHDA and CDR2 SQIVND (reference sequence).

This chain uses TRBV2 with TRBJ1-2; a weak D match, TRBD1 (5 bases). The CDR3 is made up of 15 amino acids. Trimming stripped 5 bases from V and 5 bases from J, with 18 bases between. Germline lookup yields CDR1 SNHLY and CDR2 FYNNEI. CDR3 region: CASSLRRGGLYGYTF. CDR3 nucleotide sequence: TGTGCCAGCAGTTTACGTCGGGGGGGTTTATATGGCTACACCTTC.

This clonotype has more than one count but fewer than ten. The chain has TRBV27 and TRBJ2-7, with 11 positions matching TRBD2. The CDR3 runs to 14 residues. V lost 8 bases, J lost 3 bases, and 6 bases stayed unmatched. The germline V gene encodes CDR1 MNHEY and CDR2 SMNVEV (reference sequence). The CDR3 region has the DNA TGTGCCAGCGGCCCCGGGACTAGCGGCTACGAGCAGTACTTC. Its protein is CASGPGTSGYEQYF.

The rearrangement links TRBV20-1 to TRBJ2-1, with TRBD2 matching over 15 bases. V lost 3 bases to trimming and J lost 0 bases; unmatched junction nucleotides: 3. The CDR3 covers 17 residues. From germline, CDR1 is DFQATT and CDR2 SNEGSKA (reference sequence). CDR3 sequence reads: CSARGLAGGSSYNEQFF. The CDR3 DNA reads TGCAGTGCTAGGGGACTAGCGGGAGGAAGCTCCTACAATGAGCAGTTCTTC.

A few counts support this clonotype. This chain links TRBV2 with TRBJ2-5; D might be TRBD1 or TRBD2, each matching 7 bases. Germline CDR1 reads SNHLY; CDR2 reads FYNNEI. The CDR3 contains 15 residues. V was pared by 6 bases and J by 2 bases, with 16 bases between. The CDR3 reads CASRRGRGLQETQYF. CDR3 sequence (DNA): TGTGCCAGCAGGAGGGGGAGGGGGCTACAAGAGACCCAGTACTTC.

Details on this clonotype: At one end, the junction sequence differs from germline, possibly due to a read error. The CDR3 reads CASGGDSPLHF. Here the CDR3 DNA reads TGTGCCAGCGGCGGGGATTCGCCCCTCCACTTT. The genes are TRBV2 and TRBJ1-6; D not resolved. The CDR3 is 11 residues long. Germline CDR1 reads SNHLY; CDR2 reads FYNNEI.

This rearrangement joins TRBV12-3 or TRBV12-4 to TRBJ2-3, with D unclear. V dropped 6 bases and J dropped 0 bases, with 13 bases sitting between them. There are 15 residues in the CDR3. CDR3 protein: CASSPSGRSTDTQYF. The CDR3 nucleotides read TGTGCCAGCAGCCCGTCCGGAAGAAGCACAGATACGCAGTATTTT.

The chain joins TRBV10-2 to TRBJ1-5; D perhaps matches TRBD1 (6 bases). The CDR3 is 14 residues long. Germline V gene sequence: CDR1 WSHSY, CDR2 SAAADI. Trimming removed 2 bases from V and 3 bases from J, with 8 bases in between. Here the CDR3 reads CASSETGTNQPQHF. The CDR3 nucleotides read TGCGCCAGCAGTGAGACAGGGACCAATCAGCCCCAGCATTTT.

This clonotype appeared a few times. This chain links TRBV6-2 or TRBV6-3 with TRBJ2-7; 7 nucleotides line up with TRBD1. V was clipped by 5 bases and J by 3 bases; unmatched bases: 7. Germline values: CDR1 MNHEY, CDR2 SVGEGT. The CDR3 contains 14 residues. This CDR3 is CASSTNTGVYEQYF. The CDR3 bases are TGTGCCAGCAGTACTAATACAGGGGTCTACGAGCAGTACTTC.

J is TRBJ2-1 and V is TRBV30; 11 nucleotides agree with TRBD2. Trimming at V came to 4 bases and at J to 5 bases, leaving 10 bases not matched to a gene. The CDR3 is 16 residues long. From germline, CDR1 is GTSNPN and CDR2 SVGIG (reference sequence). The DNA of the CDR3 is TGTGCCTGGACTTTGGGGACTAGCGGAGAAAACAATGAGCAGTTCTTC. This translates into CAWTLGTSGENNEQFF.

The CDR3 DNA reads as TGTGCCAGCAGTTTATTAGTTCAGGGAACAGATACGCAGTATTTT. This encodes CASSLLVQGTDTQYF. This rearrangement joins TRBV28 to TRBJ2-3, with D possibly TRBD1 on 5 matching bases. The CDR3 loop spans 15 amino acids. V lost 1 base to trimming and J lost 3 bases, with 11 bases between them. Germline values: CDR1 MDHEN, CDR2 SYDVKM. Full variable domain (missing parts from reference TRBV28 and TRBJ2-3): DVKVTQSSRYLVKRTGEKVFLECVQDMDHENMFWYRQDPGLGLRLIYFSYDVKMKEKGDIPEGYSVSREKKERFSLILESASTNQTSMYLCASSLLVQGTDTQYFGPGTRLTVL.

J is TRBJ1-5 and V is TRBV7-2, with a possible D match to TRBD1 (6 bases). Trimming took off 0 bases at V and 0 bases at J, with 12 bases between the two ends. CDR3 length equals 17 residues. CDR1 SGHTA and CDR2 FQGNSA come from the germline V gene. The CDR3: CASSLALGGYSNQPQHF. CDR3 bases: TGTGCCAGCAGCTTAGCGTTGGGGGGCTATAGCAATCAGCCCCAGCATTTT.

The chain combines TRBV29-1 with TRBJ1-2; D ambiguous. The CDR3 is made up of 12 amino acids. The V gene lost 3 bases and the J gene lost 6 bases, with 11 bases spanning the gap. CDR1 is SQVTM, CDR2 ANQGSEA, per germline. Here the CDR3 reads CSVDRIWDGYTF. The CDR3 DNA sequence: TGCAGCGTTGACCGGATCTGGGATGGCTACACCTTC.

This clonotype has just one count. CDR3 nucleotide sequence: TGTGCCAGCATGGCCCCAGGACTAGCGGGAGGGGGCCGGCAGTACTTC. Amino acid sequence: CASMAPGLAGGGRQYF. V usage is TRBV6-1 and J usage is TRBJ2-7; 15 positions agree with TRBD2. The CDR3 covers 16 residues. The germline V gene encodes CDR1 MNHNS and CDR2 SASEGT. Trimming cost V 7 bases and J 9 bases; bases outside gene matches: 13.

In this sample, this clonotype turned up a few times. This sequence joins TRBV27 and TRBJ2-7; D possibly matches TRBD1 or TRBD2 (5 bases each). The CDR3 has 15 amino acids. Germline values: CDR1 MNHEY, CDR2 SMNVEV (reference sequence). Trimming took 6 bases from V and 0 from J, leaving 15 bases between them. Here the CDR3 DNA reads TGTGCCAGCAGCCCGGGACGGTTGCTCTCCTACGAGCAGTACTTC. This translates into CASSPGRLLSYEQYF.

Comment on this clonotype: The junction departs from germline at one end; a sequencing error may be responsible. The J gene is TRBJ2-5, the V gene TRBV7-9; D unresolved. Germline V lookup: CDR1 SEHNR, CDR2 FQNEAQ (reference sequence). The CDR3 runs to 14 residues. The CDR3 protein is CASGLEARRETQYF. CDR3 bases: TGTGCCAGCGGCTTAGAGGCCAGACGAGAGACTCAGTACTTC.

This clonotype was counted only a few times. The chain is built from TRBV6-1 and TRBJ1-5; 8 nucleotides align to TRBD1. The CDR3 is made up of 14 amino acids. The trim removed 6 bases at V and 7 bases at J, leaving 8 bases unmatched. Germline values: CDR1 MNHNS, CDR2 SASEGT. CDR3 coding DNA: TGTGCCAGCAGCGACACAGGGGGTTGGCAGCCCCAGCATTTT. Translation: CASSDTGGWQPQHF.

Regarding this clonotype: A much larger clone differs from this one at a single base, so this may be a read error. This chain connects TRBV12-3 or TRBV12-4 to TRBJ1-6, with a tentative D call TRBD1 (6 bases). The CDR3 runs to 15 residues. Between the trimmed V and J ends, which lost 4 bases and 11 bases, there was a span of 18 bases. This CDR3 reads CASSWGGAPLPPLHF. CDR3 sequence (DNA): TGTGCCAGCAGTTGGGGGGGCGCCCCGCTTCCACCCCTCCACTTT.

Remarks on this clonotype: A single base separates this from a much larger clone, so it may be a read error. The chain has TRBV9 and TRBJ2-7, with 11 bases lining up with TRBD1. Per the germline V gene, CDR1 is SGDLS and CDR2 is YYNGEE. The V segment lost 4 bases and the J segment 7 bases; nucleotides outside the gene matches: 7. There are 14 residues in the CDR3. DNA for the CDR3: TGTGCCAGCAGCCAGGACAGGGGGCTCAATGAGCAGTACTTC. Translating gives CASSQDRGLNEQYF. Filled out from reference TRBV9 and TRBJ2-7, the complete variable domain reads DSGVTQTPKHLITATGQRVTLRCSPRSGDLSVYWYQQSLDQGLQFLIQYYNGEERAKGNILERFSAQQFPDLHSELNLSSLELGDSALYFCASSQDRGLNEQYFGPGTRLTVT.

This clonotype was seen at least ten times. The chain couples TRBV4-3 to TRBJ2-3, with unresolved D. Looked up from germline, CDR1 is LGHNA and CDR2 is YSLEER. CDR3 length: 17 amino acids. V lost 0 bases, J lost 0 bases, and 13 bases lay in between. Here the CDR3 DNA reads TGCGCCAGCAGCCAAGATCCTCGGCACGGGAGCACAGATACGCAGTATTTT. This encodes CASSQDPRHGSTDTQYF.

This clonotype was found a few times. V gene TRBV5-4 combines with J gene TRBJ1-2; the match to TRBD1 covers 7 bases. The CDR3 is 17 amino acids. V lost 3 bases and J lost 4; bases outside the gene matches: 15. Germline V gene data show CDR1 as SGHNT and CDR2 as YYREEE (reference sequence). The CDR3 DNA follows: TGTGCCAGCAGCTCCAGAGCTCGACAGGGACGTCCCTATGGCTACACCTTC. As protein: CASSSRARQGRPYGYTF.